The rows below give T cell receptor beta chains drawn from one sample of a study of CD8 T cells in Susac syndrome. TCRdb fed the immunoSEQ multiplex PCR reads into MiXCR, producing one record per CDR3 protein. In the table there are around 81,000 distinct CDR3 sequences, 85% to 95% of which are singletons. The material sequenced was CD8+ T cells from PBMCs. The receptors originated from a human donor with Susac syndrome. The CDR3 runs from the conserved cysteine through the conserved F or W. Each record gives: CDR3 DNA, CDR3 protein, J gene, clone size, D gene, V gene. A D gene is named only where the DNA matches it firmly. Expanded clones are given a class, and other clones once, few, many or no size at all.

CDR3 DNA: TGTGCTAGTGGTTTGCCCTCGACCCAGGTTTCTGGGGCCAACGTCCTGACTTTC
CDR3 protein: CASGLPSTQVSGANVLTF
J gene: TRBJ2-6
clone size: NA
D gene: NA
V gene: TRBV12-5

CDR3 DNA: TGTGCCAGTAGTAGTCGGCCAACCTATAACTATGGCTACACCTTC
CDR3 protein: CASSSRPTYNYGYTF
J gene: TRBJ1-2
clone size: NA
D gene: NA
V gene: TRBV19

CDR3 DNA: TGTGCCAGTAGTCAATCTTCAGGGGGCGCGAATGGCTACACCTTC
CDR3 protein: CASSQSSGGANGYTF
J gene: TRBJ1-2
clone size: NA
D gene: TRBD1
V gene: TRBV19

CDR3 DNA: TGTGCCAGCAGCTCGACTAGCGGACCCCGGGGATATGGCACAGATACGCAGTATTTT
CDR3 protein: CASSSTSGPRGYGTDTQYF
J gene: TRBJ2-3
clone size: once
D gene: TRBD2
V gene: TRBV7-6

CDR3 DNA: TGTGCCAGCAGAATCCGAGGGACAGCCTGGAGTTCACCCCTCCACTTT
CDR3 protein: CASRIRGTAWSSPLHF
J gene: TRBJ1-6
clone size: NA
D gene: TRBD1
V gene: TRBV7-2

CDR3 DNA: TGTGCCAGTAGTATCCGGGACATTAACACTGAAGCTTTCTTT
CDR3 protein: CASSIRDINTEAFF
J gene: TRBJ1-1
clone size: NA
D gene: NA
V gene: TRBV19

CDR3 DNA: TGTGCCAGCACCGACCTGAAAGAGACCCAGTACTTC
CDR3 protein: CASTDLKETQYF
J gene: TRBJ2-5
clone size: NA
D gene: NA
V gene: TRBV7-9

CDR3 DNA: TGTGCCAGCGACGGGCTACCACAAGAGACCCAGTACTTC
CDR3 protein: CASDGLPQETQYF
J gene: TRBJ2-5
clone size: NA
D gene: NA
V gene: TRBV7-9

CDR3 DNA: TGTGCCACCAGTGATTTGCCGCCGGTCAGTAATCAGCCCCAGCATTTT
CDR3 protein: CATSDLPPVSNQPQHF
J gene: TRBJ1-5
clone size: NA
D gene: NA
V gene: TRBV24-1

CDR3 DNA: TGTGCCACCAGCTCCACTAGAGGGGCAAATAGTGAGCAGTTCTTC
CDR3 protein: CATSSTRGANSEQFF
J gene: TRBJ2-1
clone size: NA
D gene: NA
V gene: TRBV15

CDR3 DNA: TGCAGCGCAGAAAATCTACCTGGGGCGGGAACGAACACCGGGGAGCTGTTTTTT
CDR3 protein: CSAENLPGAGTNTGELFF
J gene: TRBJ2-2
clone size: NA
D gene: NA
V gene: TRBV29-1

CDR3 DNA: TGTGCCAGCAGCTTAGCGGGAGTTCGGGTAGAGACCCAGTACTTC
CDR3 protein: CASSLAGVRVETQYF
J gene: TRBJ2-5
clone size: few
D gene: NA
V gene: TRBV13

CDR3 DNA: TGTGCTAGTGGTTTCATGAGGGACAGGGAGGATCAGCCCCAGCATTTT
CDR3 protein: CASGFMRDREDQPQHF
J gene: TRBJ1-5
clone size: NA
D gene: TRBD1
V gene: TRBV12-5

CDR3 DNA: TGTGCCAGCAGTTTCGGATCCCCGGAGACAGATACGCAGTATTTT
CDR3 protein: CASSFGSPETDTQYF
J gene: TRBJ2-3
clone size: NA
D gene: NA
V gene: TRBV28

CDR3 DNA: TGTGCCAGCAGCAGTTTAAGCGGGATAAGGTACAATGAGCAGTTCTTC
CDR3 protein: CASSSLSGIRYNEQFF
J gene: TRBJ2-1
clone size: NA
D gene: TRBD2
V gene: TRBV7-9

CDR3 DNA: TGCAGTGCGGGGCGGGGACTAGCGGGAGAATCGCCCGAGCAGTTCTTC
CDR3 protein: CSAGRGLAGESPEQFF
J gene: TRBJ2-1
clone size: once
D gene: TRBD2
V gene: TRBV20-1

CDR3 DNA: TGTGCCAGCAGCCCCCAACAGGGGGGAGAGACCCAGTACTTC
CDR3 protein: CASSPQQGGETQYF
J gene: TRBJ2-5
clone size: once
D gene: TRBD1
V gene: TRBV12-3/TRBV12-4

CDR3 DNA: TGTGCCAGTAGTATTAGGGTTGAGGAGACCCAGTACTTC
CDR3 protein: CASSIRVEETQYF
J gene: TRBJ2-5
clone size: once
D gene: NA
V gene: TRBV19

CDR3 DNA: TGTGCCAGCGGCGGACTAGCGGGATTCTATGAGCAGTTCTTC
CDR3 protein: CASGGLAGFYEQFF
J gene: TRBJ2-1
clone size: NA
D gene: TRBD2
V gene: TRBV7-9

CDR3 DNA: TGTGCCAGCAGCTTAGAAGGTAGCAATCAGCCCCAGCATTTT
CDR3 protein: CASSLEGSNQPQHF
J gene: TRBJ1-5
clone size: NA
D gene: NA
V gene: TRBV5-6

CDR3 DNA: TGTGCCAGCACCCCTTGGGGAGGGGGCCCCACCTACGAGCAGTACTTC
CDR3 protein: CASTPWGGGPTYEQYF
J gene: TRBJ2-7
clone size: NA
D gene: NA
V gene: TRBV12-3/TRBV12-4

CDR3 DNA: TGCAGTGCCAGCGTGGAACGATTAAGCACAGATACGCAGTATTTT
CDR3 protein: CSASVERLSTDTQYF
J gene: TRBJ2-3
clone size: NA
D gene: NA
V gene: TRBV20-1

CDR3 DNA: TGTGCCAGCAGCCACAGGGACAGTACCTACGAGCAGTATTTC
CDR3 protein: CASSHRDSTYEQYF
J gene: TRBJ2-7
clone size: NA
D gene: TRBD1
V gene: TRBV7-9

CDR3 DNA: TGTGCCAGCAGTACCAGGGGATCCACTGAAGCTTTCTTT
CDR3 protein: CASSTRGSTEAFF
J gene: TRBJ1-1
clone size: NA
D gene: NA
V gene: TRBV27

CDR3 DNA: TGTGCCAGCAGCTCCCCCCTGACCGGGGAGCTGTTTTTT
CDR3 protein: CASSSPLTGELFF
J gene: TRBJ2-2
clone size: NA
D gene: NA
V gene: TRBV7-9

CDR3 DNA: TGTGCCAGCAGCTCGGCCGGGGAGATTAGCTCCTACGAGCAGTACTTC
CDR3 protein: CASSSAGEISSYEQYF
J gene: TRBJ2-7
clone size: NA
D gene: NA
V gene: TRBV7-2

CDR3 DNA: TGCAGCGTTGTAGGCGCAGAAGGCTCCTACGAGCAGTACTTC
CDR3 protein: CSVVGAEGSYEQYF
J gene: TRBJ2-7
clone size: NA
D gene: NA
V gene: TRBV29-1

CDR3 DNA: TGTGCCAGCACCCCGGGACAGGGGGCGGTTGGCTACACCTTC
CDR3 protein: CASTPGQGAVGYTF
J gene: TRBJ1-2
clone size: NA
D gene: TRBD1
V gene: TRBV5-6

CDR3 DNA: TGTGCCAGCAGTTTGGGGCTAGCGTGGGGCGAGCAGTACTTC
CDR3 protein: CASSLGLAWGEQYF
J gene: TRBJ2-7
clone size: NA
D gene: NA
V gene: TRBV12-3/TRBV12-4

CDR3 DNA: TGTGCCAGCAGTTCTCCCTTATTAGGTGTGGAAACCGGGAGGGCAGGAGAGACCCAGTACTTC
CDR3 protein: CASSSPLLGVETGRAGETQYF
J gene: TRBJ2-5
clone size: NA
D gene: TRBD2
V gene: TRBV28

CDR3 DNA: TGTGCCAGCAGTTTGTTACTTTCCTACGAGCAGTACTTC
CDR3 protein: CASSLLLSYEQYF
J gene: TRBJ2-7
clone size: NA
D gene: NA
V gene: TRBV28

CDR3 DNA: TGTGCCAGCATCAAGACCGGACAGGGCTACTCCTACGAGCAGTACTTC
CDR3 protein: CASIKTGQGYSYEQYF
J gene: TRBJ2-7
clone size: NA
D gene: TRBD1
V gene: TRBV7-9

CDR3 DNA: TGTGCCAGTAGTATAAGGGGGGCCGGGGAGCTGTTTTTT
CDR3 protein: CASSIRGAGELFF
J gene: TRBJ2-2
clone size: NA
D gene: NA
V gene: TRBV19

CDR3 DNA: TGTGCCAGCAGTTACCGGGACAGGGCCCCAGATACGCAGTATTTT
CDR3 protein: CASSYRDRAPDTQYF
J gene: TRBJ2-3
clone size: NA
D gene: TRBD1
V gene: TRBV6-5

CDR3 DNA: TGTGCCAGCACAAGCGGGAACTCCTACAATGAGCAGTTCTTC
CDR3 protein: CASTSGNSYNEQFF
J gene: TRBJ2-1
clone size: NA
D gene: TRBD2
V gene: TRBV27

CDR3 DNA: TGCGCCAGCAGCTCTAGCGGCTACACAGATACGCAGTATTTT
CDR3 protein: CASSSSGYTDTQYF
J gene: TRBJ2-3
clone size: NA
D gene: TRBD2
V gene: TRBV5-1

CDR3 DNA: TGCGCCTGCACCGGGACAGGGGGCGGAGAGACCCAGTACTTC
CDR3 protein: CACTGTGGGETQYF
J gene: TRBJ2-5
clone size: NA
D gene: TRBD1
V gene: TRBV10-2

CDR3 DNA: TGTGCCAGCAGCCCCGGCCTAGCGGGAGGGCATGAGCAGTTCTTC
CDR3 protein: CASSPGLAGGHEQFF
J gene: TRBJ2-1
clone size: NA
D gene: TRBD2
V gene: TRBV7-9

CDR3 DNA: TGTGCCAGCAGCTTATTTTTCGGATTGGAGGGAAATGACAATGAGCAGTTCTTC
CDR3 protein: CASSLFFGLEGNDNEQFF
J gene: TRBJ2-1
clone size: NA
D gene: NA
V gene: TRBV7-8

CDR3 DNA: TGTGCCAGCAGCGCCGGGATCCACTACGAGCAGTACTTC
CDR3 protein: CASSAGIHYEQYF
J gene: TRBJ2-7
clone size: NA
D gene: NA
V gene: TRBV9

CDR3 DNA: TGTGCCAGCAGTTACTTTGAGCCATCCTACAATGAGCAGTTCTTC
CDR3 protein: CASSYFEPSYNEQFF
J gene: TRBJ2-1
clone size: NA
D gene: NA
V gene: TRBV6-2/TRBV6-3

CDR3 DNA: TGTGCCCTTTCGAAGGGGAATGAGCAGTTCTTC
CDR3 protein: CALSKGNEQFF
J gene: TRBJ2-1
clone size: NA
D gene: NA
V gene: TRBV25-1

CDR3 DNA: TGTGCCAGCAGTTTTTCTACTCTCGGCAATGAGCAGTTCTTC
CDR3 protein: CASSFSTLGNEQFF
J gene: TRBJ2-1
clone size: NA
D gene: NA
V gene: TRBV12-3/TRBV12-4

CDR3 DNA: TGTGCCAGCAGCCAAACCGGACTAGCGGGAGTCACAGATATGCAGTATTTT
CDR3 protein: CASSQTGLAGVTDMQYF
J gene: TRBJ2-3
clone size: NA
D gene: TRBD2
V gene: TRBV4-2

CDR3 DNA: TGTGCCAGCAGCTCGGGACAGGGAGATTCACCCCTCCACTTT
CDR3 protein: CASSSGQGDSPLHF
J gene: TRBJ1-6
clone size: NA
D gene: TRBD1
V gene: TRBV7-2

CDR3 DNA: TGTGCCAGCAGCTTAGGCCCTAGCGGGGTAAACATTCAGTACTTC
CDR3 protein: CASSLGPSGVNIQYF
J gene: TRBJ2-4
clone size: NA
D gene: TRBD2
V gene: TRBV7-9

CDR3 DNA: TGTGCCAGCAGTTTACCGGCAGGGAATACCGGGGAGCTGTTTTTT
CDR3 protein: CASSLPAGNTGELFF
J gene: TRBJ2-2
clone size: NA
D gene: NA
V gene: TRBV12-3/TRBV12-4

CDR3 DNA: TGTGCCAGCTCACCAAGCGGGACAGATGCATACCAAGAGACCCAGTACTTC
CDR3 protein: CASSPSGTDAYQETQYF
J gene: TRBJ2-5
clone size: NA
D gene: NA
V gene: TRBV18

CDR3 DNA: TGTGCCAGCAGCGTAGGAGGAGGGACTAGGGGGTATGAGCAGTTCTTC
CDR3 protein: CASSVGGGTRGYEQFF
J gene: TRBJ2-1
clone size: NA
D gene: TRBD2
V gene: TRBV9

CDR3 DNA: TGTGCCAGCAGCCCTCGGGGCGAGGGCTCCTACGAGCAGTACTTC
CDR3 protein: CASSPRGEGSYEQYF
J gene: TRBJ2-7
clone size: NA
D gene: NA
V gene: TRBV13

CDR3 DNA: TGTGCCAGCAGCGTAGCTGGACAGTCCACCTATGGCTACACCTTC
CDR3 protein: CASSVAGQSTYGYTF
J gene: TRBJ1-2
clone size: NA
D gene: NA
V gene: TRBV9

CDR3 DNA: TGTGCCACCAGCGGTATCCTGAGCTCCTACAATGAGCAGTTCTTC
CDR3 protein: CATSGILSSYNEQFF
J gene: TRBJ2-1
clone size: NA
D gene: NA
V gene: TRBV15